The clone carrying this T cell receptor (beta chain) has only one observation. What it recognizes is unknown. Germline CDR1 reads MDHEN; CDR2 reads SYDVKM. The V segment lost 2 bases and the J segment 7 bases; nucleotides outside the gene matches: 7. The CDR3 spans 15 residues. The data were taken from a study of cytomegalovirus exposure and HLA in healthy donors. Notes on the study in general: The productive fraction for most TCR beta V segments was about 87% or about 30% in an earlier analysis. TCR beta sequences numbering around 15,000 were associated with HLA alleles at 0.05 false discovery rate in a later analysis.

PCR was performed using 60 Vbeta and 13 Jbeta primers. Profiled with immunoSEQ multiplex PCR; TCRdb holds only in-frame clones, not every one. The data hold roughly 100,000 clones, with more than 70% observed a single time. The chain links TRBV28 to TRBJ2-1; 8 bases are a match to TRBD2. This TCR came from a male donor in good health and CMV-seropositive. Sequencing was performed on PBMCs. The CDR3 spells CASSLPGLGVNEQFF. The CDR3 DNA is TGTGCCAGCAGTTTACCGGGACTAGGTGTTAATGAGCAGTTCTTC.